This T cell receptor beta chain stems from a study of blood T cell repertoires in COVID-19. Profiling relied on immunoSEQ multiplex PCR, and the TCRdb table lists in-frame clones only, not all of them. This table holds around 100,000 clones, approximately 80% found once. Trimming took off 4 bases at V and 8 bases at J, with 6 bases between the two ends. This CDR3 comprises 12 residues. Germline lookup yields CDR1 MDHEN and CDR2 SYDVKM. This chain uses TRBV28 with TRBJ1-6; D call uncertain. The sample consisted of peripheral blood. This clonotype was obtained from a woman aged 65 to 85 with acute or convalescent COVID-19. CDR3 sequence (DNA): TGTGCCAGCAGTTCCGGTGATTCACCCCTCCACTTT. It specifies CASSSGDSPLHF.